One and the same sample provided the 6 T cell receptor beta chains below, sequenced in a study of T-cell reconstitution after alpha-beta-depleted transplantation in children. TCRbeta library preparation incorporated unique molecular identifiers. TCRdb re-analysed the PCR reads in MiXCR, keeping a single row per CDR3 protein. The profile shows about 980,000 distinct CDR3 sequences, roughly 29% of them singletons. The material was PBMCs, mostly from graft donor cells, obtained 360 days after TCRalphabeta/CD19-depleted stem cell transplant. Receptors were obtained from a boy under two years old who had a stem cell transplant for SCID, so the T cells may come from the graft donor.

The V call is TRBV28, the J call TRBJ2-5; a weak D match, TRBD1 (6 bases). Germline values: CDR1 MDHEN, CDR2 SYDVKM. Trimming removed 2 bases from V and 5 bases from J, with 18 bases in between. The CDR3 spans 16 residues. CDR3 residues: CASSLPMRGGGETQYF. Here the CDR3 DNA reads TGTGCCAGCAGTTTACCGATGAGAGGGGGTGGGGAGACCCAGTACTTC.

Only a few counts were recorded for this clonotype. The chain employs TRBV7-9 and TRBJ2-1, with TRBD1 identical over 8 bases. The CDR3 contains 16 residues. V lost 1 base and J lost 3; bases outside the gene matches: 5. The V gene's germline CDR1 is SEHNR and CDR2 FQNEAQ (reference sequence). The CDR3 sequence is CASSLDRDRSYNEQFF. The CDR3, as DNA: TGTGCCAGCAGCTTAGACCGGGACAGGAGCTACAATGAGCAGTTCTTC.

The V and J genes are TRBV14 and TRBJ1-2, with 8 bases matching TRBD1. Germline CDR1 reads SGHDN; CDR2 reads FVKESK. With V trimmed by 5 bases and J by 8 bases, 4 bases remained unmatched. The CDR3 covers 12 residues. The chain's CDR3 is CASSDRGWGYTF. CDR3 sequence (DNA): TGTGCCAGCAGCGACAGGGGATGGGGCTACACCTTC. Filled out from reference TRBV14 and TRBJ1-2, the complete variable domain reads EAGVTQFPSHSVIEKGQTVTLRCDPISGHDNLYWYRRVMGKEIKFLLHFVKESKQDESGMPNNRFLAERTGGTYSTLKVQPAELEDSGVYFCASSDRGWGYTFGSGTRLTVV.

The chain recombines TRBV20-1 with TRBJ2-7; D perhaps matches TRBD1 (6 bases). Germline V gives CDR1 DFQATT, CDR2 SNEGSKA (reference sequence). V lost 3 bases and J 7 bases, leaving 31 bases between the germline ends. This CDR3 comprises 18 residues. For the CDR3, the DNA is TGCAGTGCTAGGAGAGCTGGGGGTGTCGTGGAACTGGGGACAGAGCAGTACTTC. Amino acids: CSARRAGGVVELGTEQYF.

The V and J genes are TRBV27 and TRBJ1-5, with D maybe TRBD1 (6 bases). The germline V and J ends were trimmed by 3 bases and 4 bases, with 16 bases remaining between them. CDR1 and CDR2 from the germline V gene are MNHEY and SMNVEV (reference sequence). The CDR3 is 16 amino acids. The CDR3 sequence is CASSLKWQGRNQPQHF. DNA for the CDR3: TGTGCCAGCAGTTTGAAGTGGCAGGGGAGAAATCAGCCCCAGCATTTT.

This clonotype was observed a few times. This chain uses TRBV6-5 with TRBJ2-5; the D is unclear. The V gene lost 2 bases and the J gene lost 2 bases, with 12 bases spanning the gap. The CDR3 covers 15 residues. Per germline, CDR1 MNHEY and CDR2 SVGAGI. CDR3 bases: TGTGCCAGCAGTTACGGGTGGATCGGACAAGAGACCCAGTACTTC. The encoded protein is CASSYGWIGQETQYF.